The clone carrying this T cell receptor (beta chain) was seen at least ten times. Antigen specificity is unknown. The TCR beta CDR3 regions underwent amplification using RNA transcripts as the source. TCR CDR3 underwent first-round RT-PCR with the HTBI primer set. TCRdb re-called the multiplex PCR reads through MiXCR, storing one row per CDR3 protein. The sample yields a few hundred thousand distinct CDR3 sequences, 46% seen once. The ends were cut back, 3 bases at V and 2 bases at J, with 10 bases in the middle. The CDR3 has 15 amino acids. CDR1 is LNHDA, CDR2 SQIVND, per germline (reference sequence). This sample stems from a study of T cells in Graves' hyperthyroidism and ophthalmopathy. Broader study findings: Blood samples included most of the expanded thyroid clonotypes exceeding 0.001. Ophthalmopathy prediction by the model preceded onset by a median approximately six months.

This clonotype originated in an adult woman with Graves' disease, either hyperthyroidism or ophthalmopathy (not recorded which). The chain is built from TRBV19 and TRBJ2-2, with no clear D. The sample was peripheral blood or thyroid tissue (not recorded which). Written as DNA, the CDR3 is TGTGCCAGTAGTATGAGGTCGATAAACACCGGGGAGCTGTTTTTT. It is translated as CASSMRSINTGELFF.